This note documents a single T cell receptor beta chain sequence. Assay used: immunoSEQ multiplex PCR; TCRdb lists only in-frame clones, some missing. The sample lists hundreds of thousands of clones; approximately 89% were seen once. The CDR3 extends over 16 amino acids. Germline lookup yields CDR1 MNHEY and CDR2 SMNVEV (reference sequence). The V segment lost 5 bases and the J segment 7 bases; nucleotides outside the gene matches: 16. The data were obtained in a study of blood T cell repertoires in COVID-19. Sequencing was performed on PBMCs or T cells enriched from blood (not recorded which). The chain is built from TRBV27 and TRBJ1-2, with 7 bases aligning to TRBD1. This receptor was identified in a woman between 35 and 50 years old who had recovered from COVID-19. This CDR3 reads CASSPLGQLYGFGYTF. The DNA for the CDR3 is TGTGCCAGCAGTCCCCTGGGACAGCTGTACGGGTTTGGCTACACCTTC.